The 16 T cell receptor beta chains given below trace back to one sample, sequenced in a study of blood T cells in healthy people across ages. It was with a sample-barcoded 5' primer and a J-beta primer mix that a second PCR of about 6 to 11 cycles was run. TCRdb re-derived calls from the 5' RACE reads in MiXCR, one entry per CDR3 protein. The sample has some 1.4 million distinct CDR3 sequences, approximately 38% seen once; the top ten hold 7.9%. Sequenced: blood. The receptors here all came from a woman between 18 and 30 years old in good health.

The chain has TRBV3-1 and TRBJ2-1; 7 nucleotides line up with TRBD2. The V gene end was trimmed by 0 bases and the J gene end by 13 bases; junction bases not matched to a gene: 15. There are 16 residues in the CDR3. Germline lookup yields CDR1 LGHDT and CDR2 YNNKEL (reference sequence). The CDR3 DNA reads TGTGCCAGCAGCCAAGACGGAGTGGGGGGGAGGGTTAATCAGTTCTTC. Protein: CASSQDGVGGRVNQFF.

This clonotype showed up just a few times. V is TRBV12-3 or TRBV12-4 and J is TRBJ2-3; 8 positions match TRBD1. The CDR3 loop spans 14 amino acids. After removal of 6 bases from V and 6 bases from J, the junction contained 8 bases not matched to a gene. The CDR3 here is CASRLTGGSDTQYF. The DNA for the CDR3 is TGTGCCAGCAGACTCACAGGGGGGAGTGATACGCAGTATTTT.

V gene TRBV6-1 combines with J gene TRBJ2-4; 7 bases map to TRBD2. Germline lookup yields CDR1 MNHNS and CDR2 SASEGT. Losses at the gene ends were 8 bases for V and 13 bases for J; bases not matched to a gene: 20. The CDR3 spans 15 residues. CDR3 in amino acids: CASSDLAPPRREQYF. The CDR3 nucleotides read TGTGCCAGCTCCGACCTAGCGCCTCCGCGGCGGGAGCAGTACTTC.

V usage is TRBV11-2 and J usage is TRBJ2-1, with D maybe TRBD2 (5 bases). Trimming removed 2 bases from V and 6 bases from J, with 8 bases in between. The CDR3 is made up of 13 amino acids. Germline-derived CDR1 and CDR2 are SGHAT and FQNNGV. This CDR3 is CASSLLATNEQFF. CDR3 nucleotide sequence: TGTGCCAGCAGCTTACTAGCAACCAATGAGCAGTTCTTC. Full variable domain (rest looked up from reference TRBV11-2 and TRBJ2-1): EAGVAQSPRYKIIEKRQSVAFWCNPISGHATLYWYQQILGQGPKLLIQFQNNGVVDDSQLPKDRFSAERLKGVDSTLKIQPAKLEDSAVYLCASSLLATNEQFFGPGTRLTVL.

The chain employs TRBV9 and TRBJ2-3, with D possibly matching TRBD1 (6 bases). V lost 0 bases and J 4 bases, leaving 12 bases between the germline ends. The CDR3 extends over 15 amino acids. The V gene's germline CDR1 is SGDLS and CDR2 YYNGEE. In nucleotides, the CDR3 is TGTGCCAGCAGCGTAGTAACAGGGAACGCAGATACGCAGTATTTT. Translated: CASSVVTGNADTQYF.

J is TRBJ2-3 and V is TRBV4-1; tentatively, D is TRBD2 (7 bases). This CDR3 has 16 residues. Germline-derived CDR1 and CDR2 are MGHRA and YSYEKL. V was clipped by 4 bases and J by 2 bases, with 16 bases between them. The CDR3 region is CASSRMGAGDTDTQYF. The CDR3 DNA is TGCGCCAGCAGCCGGATGGGGGCGGGGGACACAGATACGCAGTATTTT.

The V call is TRBV5-6, the J call TRBJ2-1, with no clear D. The CDR3 has 14 residues. CDR1 is SGHDT, CDR2 YYEEEE, per germline. Deletions cut 7 bases from V and 0 bases from J, with 11 bases between. The CDR3 DNA reads as TGTGCCAGCTTGGGCCGGAGCTCCTACAATGAGCAGTTCTTC. This translates into CASLGRSSYNEQFF.

The V and J genes are TRBV29-1 and TRBJ2-7; TRBD2 might be the D (6 bases). The DNA end is more similar to TRBJ2-5, so the J call may be wrong. Germline V CDR1 and CDR2: SQVTM, ANQGSEA. The CDR3 runs to 12 residues. The chain's CDR3 is CSATSAPETQYF. The CDR3 DNA reads as TGCAGCGCGACTAGTGCCCCAGAGACCCAGTACTTC.

This sequence joins TRBV4-2 and TRBJ2-7; 14 positions agree with TRBD2. Germline V gene data show CDR1 as LGHNA and CDR2 as YNFKEQ. This CDR3 contains 18 residues. After removal of 0 bases from V and 1 base from J, the junction contained 5 bases not matched to a gene. CDR3 in DNA: TGTGCCAGCAGCCAAGAAGTGGGACTAGCGGGGGTTTCCTACGAGCAGTACTTC. Residues: CASSQEVGLAGVSYEQYF.

The CDR3 coding sequence is TGCGCCAGCCATCCCGCCTTCGACAGGCTGACCGGGGAGCTGTTTTTT. Protein product: CASHPAFDRLTGELFF. V gene TRBV5-1 combines with J gene TRBJ2-2, with D possibly being TRBD1 (6 bases). CDR3 length: 16 amino acids. V lost 7 bases to trimming and J lost 5 bases, with 21 bases between them. The germline gives CDR1 SGHRS, CDR2 YFSETQ.

The chain employs TRBV12-3 or TRBV12-4 and TRBJ2-5; 10 bases map to TRBD2. The CDR3 is made up of 20 amino acids. V shed 8 bases, J shed 5 bases, and the junction held 26 bases outside the gene matches. CDR3 region: CASYYISPSGRAGIGETQYF. CDR3 coding DNA: TGTGCCAGCTATTATATTAGTCCTAGCGGGAGAGCAGGGATAGGGGAGACCCAGTACTTC.

This clonotype was recorded once. The genes are TRBV20-1 and TRBJ1-5, with TRBD1 matching 7 bases. The V segment lost 6 bases and the J segment 9 bases; nucleotides outside the gene matches: 2. The CDR3 sequence is 10 residues long. CDR1 DFQATT and CDR2 SNEGSKA come from the germline V gene (reference sequence). The CDR3 region is CSARGGPQHF. The CDR3, as DNA: TGCAGTGCCAGGGGGGGGCCCCAGCATTTT.

This clonotype was recorded a few times. The V gene is TRBV7-3, the J gene TRBJ1-1; D may be TRBD1 (6 bases). The CDR3 consists of 16 residues. CDR1 and CDR2 (germline): SGHTA, FQGTGA. V was trimmed by 5 bases and J by 1 base, leaving 17 bases between them. CDR3 DNA sequence: TGTGCCAGCAGCCTTCCGTGGGGGCAAGAGAACACTGAAGCTTTCTTT. This translates into CASSLPWGQENTEAFF.

This clonotype was observed a few times. The V and J genes are TRBV27 and TRBJ1-6; tentative D call: TRBD1 (5 bases). Germline V gene lookup returns CDR1 MNHEY and CDR2 SMNVEV (reference sequence). The CDR3 has 14 amino acids. V gave up 6 bases and J gave up 6 bases, with 12 bases separating them. The CDR3 DNA is TGTGCCAGCAGCCTGCAGGGTCCTAATTCACCCCTCCACTTT. Encoded protein: CASSLQGPNSPLHF.

This clonotype was counted only a few times. The rearrangement links TRBV4-1 to TRBJ2-5, with D tentatively TRBD1 (5 bases). The CDR3 runs 15 residues. V was pared by 1 base and J by 1 base, with 10 bases between. CDR1 and CDR2 (germline): MGHRA, YSYEKL. The CDR3 loop reads CASSQGQRFQETQYF. CDR3 sequence (DNA): TGCGCCAGCAGCCAAGGACAGCGCTTCCAAGAGACCCAGTACTTC.

This clonotype was seen ten or more times. The chain couples TRBV4-1 to TRBJ2-1; 11 bases match TRBD2. The CDR3 covers 15 residues. CDR1 is MGHRA and CDR2 is YSYEKL in the germline V gene. J was trimmed by 5 bases and V by 3 bases; bases with no gene match: 3. The CDR3 DNA sequence: TGCGCCAGCAGCCACACTAGCGGGAGTAACAATGAGCAGTTCTTC. It codes for CASSHTSGSNNEQFF.